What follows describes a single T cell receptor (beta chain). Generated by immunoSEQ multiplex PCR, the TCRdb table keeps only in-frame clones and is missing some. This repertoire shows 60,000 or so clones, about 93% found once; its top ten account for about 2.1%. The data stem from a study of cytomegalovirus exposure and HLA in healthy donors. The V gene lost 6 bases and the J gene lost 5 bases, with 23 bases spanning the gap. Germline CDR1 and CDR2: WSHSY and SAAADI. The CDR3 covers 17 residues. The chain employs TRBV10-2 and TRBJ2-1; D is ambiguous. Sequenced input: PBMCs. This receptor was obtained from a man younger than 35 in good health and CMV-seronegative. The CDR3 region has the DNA TGCGCCAGCAGGCCCGGCGTACTACTATTTACCAACAATGAGCAGTTCTTC. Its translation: CASRPGVLLFTNNEQFF.